The 7 T cell receptor beta chains given below trace back to one sample, sequenced in a study of T-cell reconstitution after alpha-beta-depleted transplantation in children. Molecular barcoding with unique molecular identifiers was used for the TCRbeta library. TCRdb used MiXCR to reprocess the PCR reads, holding one entry per CDR3 protein. Of around 700,000 distinct CDR3 sequences in the sample, around 14% were seen once. The material sequenced was PBMCs, taken before TCRalphabeta/CD19-depleted stem cell transplant. The source is a girl aged 2 to 10 with congenital amegakaryocytic thrombocytopenia, due to receive a stem cell transplant.

This clonotype has a count of ten or more. The chain recombines TRBV5-1 with TRBJ1-4, with D perhaps TRBD1 (5 bases). CDR3 length: 14 amino acids. Germline values: CDR1 SGHRS, CDR2 YFSETQ. V shed 4 bases and J shed 4 bases, with 11 bases lying between them. CDR3 DNA: TGCGCCAGCAGCGAGGACACTGGTAATGAAAAACTGTTTTTT. Its protein product is CASSEDTGNEKLFF.

This clonotype was detected ten times or more. The chain links TRBV28 to TRBJ1-1, with 9 bases identical to TRBD1. In germline, CDR1 is MDHEN, CDR2 SYDVKM. Trimming at V came to 6 bases and at J to 0 bases, leaving 11 bases not matched to a gene. This CDR3 has 17 residues. DNA of the CDR3: TGTGCCAGCAGAAAGCCAACAGGGGGCCGACTGAACACTGAAGCTTTCTTT. Translation: CASRKPTGGRLNTEAFF. Using reference TRBV28 and TRBJ1-1 for the parts outside the CDR3, the full variable domain is DVKVTQSSRYLVKRTGEKVFLECVQDMDHENMFWYRQDPGLGLRLIYFSYDVKMKEKGDIPEGYSVSREKKERFSLILESASTNQTSMYLCASRKPTGGRLNTEAFFGQGTRLTVV.

This clonotype appeared a few times. This sequence joins TRBV5-1 and TRBJ2-1; tentative D call: TRBD1 (7 bases). Germline-derived CDR1 and CDR2 are SGHRS and YFSETQ. V was shortened by 5 bases and J by 8 bases, with 17 bases between the two germline ends. This CDR3 region has 14 residues. The CDR3 nucleotides are TGCGCCAGCAGGGAGGAGGGGGCGATGGATGAGCAGTTCTTC. Residues: CASREEGAMDEQFF.

This clonotype occurred many times. V usage is TRBV5-1 and J usage is TRBJ1-2; D unclear. Germline V lookup: CDR1 SGHRS, CDR2 YFSETQ. This CDR3 spans 14 amino acids. V was shortened by 4 bases and J by 2 bases, with 12 bases between the two germline ends. CDR3 amino acids: CASSLRTENYGYTF. DNA for the CDR3: TGCGCCAGCAGCCTAAGGACGGAGAACTATGGCTACACCTTC. Combining the CDR3 with reference TRBV5-1 and TRBJ1-2 gives the whole variable domain KAGVTQTPRYLIKTRGQQVTLSCSPISGHRSVSWYQQTPGQGLQFLFEYFSETQRNKGNFPGRFSGRQFSNSRSEMNVSTLELGDSALYLCASSLRTENYGYTFGSGTRLTVV.

Only a few counts were recorded for this clonotype. V gene TRBV5-1 combines with J gene TRBJ2-1, with TRBD2 matching over 12 bases. This CDR3 has 16 residues. The V gene end was trimmed by 1 base and the J gene end by 2 bases; junction bases not matched to a gene: 1. Per the germline V gene, CDR1 is SGHRS and CDR2 is YFSETQ. CDR3 coding DNA: TGCGCCAGCAGCTTGCCTAGCGGGAGGGCCTACAATGAGCAGTTCTTC. Translated: CASSLPSGRAYNEQFF. Full variable domain (rest looked up from reference TRBV5-1 and TRBJ2-1): KAGVTQTPRYLIKTRGQQVTLSCSPISGHRSVSWYQQTPGQGLQFLFEYFSETQRNKGNFPGRFSGRQFSNSRSEMNVSTLELGDSALYLCASSLPSGRAYNEQFFGPGTRLTVL.

J is TRBJ2-3 and V is TRBV20-1; no clear D. V was pared by 3 bases and J by 1 base, with 14 bases between. This CDR3 has 15 amino acids. The germline CDR1 and CDR2 sequences are DFQATT and SNEGSKA (reference sequence). CDR3 bases: TGCAGTGCTAGTGCTTTGGGTATACGCACAGATACGCAGTATTTT. Translation: CSASALGIRTDTQYF.

This clonotype was observed a few times. The chain combines TRBV12-3 or TRBV12-4 with TRBJ2-1; no clear D gene. The CDR3 runs to 15 residues. V shed 6 bases and J shed 3 bases, with 15 bases lying between them. CDR3 region: CASSLGIAFYNEQFF. CDR3 bases: TGTGCCAGCAGCCTTGGGATAGCTTTCTACAATGAGCAGTTCTTC.